One and the same sample provided the 16 T cell receptor beta chains below, sequenced in a study of T cells in women clearing cervical HPV infection. This table comes from immunoSEQ multiplex PCR, and its TCRdb copy is limited to in-frame clones, with some not included. This table lists about 30,000 clones. The sample comprised blood buffy coat. The receptors stem from a woman aged 18 to 69 with a cervical HPV16 infection that either progressed to CIN3+ or cleared (not recorded which).

Points on this clone: The CDR3 end lies 3 residues beyond the end of the read and is filled in from the germline J gene. The rearrangement links TRBV30 to TRBJ1-1, with 8 bases identical to TRBD1. Unmatched junction bases numbered 6, after V lost 4 bases and J lost 5 bases. The CDR3 runs 13 residues. CDR1 is GTSNPN and CDR2 is SVGIG in the germline V gene (reference sequence). CDR3 loop: CAWKGQGRTEAFF. The CDR3 DNA, read in part, is TGTGCCTGGAAAGGACAGGGTAGGACTGAA.

A remark on this clone: The read finishes 3 residues shy of the CDR3 end, and the germline J gene is used to complete it. This chain uses TRBV7-2 with TRBJ1-6; D gene unclear. V shed 0 bases and J shed 0 bases, with 6 bases lying between them. CDR1 is SGHTA and CDR2 is FQGNSA in the germline V gene. The CDR3 covers 16 residues. The CDR3 DNA, read in part, is TGTGCCAGCAGCTTAGCGGCAGGCTCCTATAATTCACCC. This translates into CASSLAAGSYNSP. The full CDR3 protein is CASSLAAGSYNSPLHF.

With regard to this clone: Read data end 3 residues before the CDR3 end; the end is taken from the germline J gene. The chain couples TRBV5-1 to TRBJ2-3; D is uncertain. This CDR3 is built from 14 residues. Germline values: CDR1 SGHRS, CDR2 YFSETQ. CDR3 DNA (partial): TGCGCCAGCAGCTTGGAGGCAGGCCAAGAGACG. Its translation: CASSLEAGQET. The whole CDR3 sequence is CASSLEAGQETQYF.

Regarding this clone: The read halts 3 residues ahead of the CDR3 end, with the missing end drawn from the germline J gene. The rearrangement links TRBV20-1 to TRBJ2-7; D may be TRBD1 (6 bases). Germline CDR1 DFQATT, CDR2 SNEGSKA (reference sequence). The CDR3 runs to 14 residues. With 4 bases removed from V and 1 base from J, the gap between germline ends came to 14 bases. CDR3 in amino acids: CSATDRQVSYEQYF. The sequenced part of the CDR3 DNA is TGCAGTGCTACGGACAGACAAGTATCCTACGAG.

On this clone: An end of the junction does not agree with germline; a read error may underlie this. The read finishes 3 residues shy of the CDR3 end, and the germline J gene is used to complete it. This chain joins TRBV4-2 and TRBJ2-5; 7 nucleotides align to TRBD2. This CDR3 is 15 amino acids long. The germline V gene encodes CDR1 LGHNA and CDR2 YNFKEQ. CDR3 residues: CASSQGSGVGETQYF. The sequenced part of the CDR3 DNA is TGCGCCAGCAGCCAAGGGAGCGGGGTGGGTGAGACC.

Details on this clone: The read stops 3 residues short of the end of the CDR3; the missing end is completed from the germline J gene. This chain connects TRBV15 to TRBJ2-5, with 10 bases lining up with TRBD2. The CDR3 is made up of 21 amino acids. Trimming took 1 base from V and 2 from J; bases not matched to a gene: 19. Germline V gene lookup returns CDR1 LNHNV and CDR2 YYDKDF (reference sequence). The covered CDR3 bases are TGTGCCACCAGCAGAGCTCTGACTAGCGGGTTCGCCAGATATTATCAAGAGACC. It encodes CATSRALTSGFARYYQET. The complete CDR3 reads CATSRALTSGFARYYQETQYF.

The DNA read from the CDR3 is TGTGCCAGCAGCTTAGAAAGCGGGGGGGCTCGAGAC. Translated: CASSLESGGARD. The whole CDR3 is CASSLESGGARDYTF. The J gene is TRBJ1-2, the V gene TRBV11-2; possibly TRBD1 for D (6 bases). Coverage ceases 3 residues before the CDR3 finishes, and the germline J gene fills in the end. This CDR3 has 15 amino acids. Germline V gene data show CDR1 as SGHAT and CDR2 as FQNNGV.

Points on this clone: Sequencing ends 3 residues short of the CDR3 end; the germline J gene provides the rest. This chain joins TRBV7-2 and TRBJ2-2; 11 bases line up with TRBD2. Losses at the gene ends were 5 bases for V and 1 base for J; bases not matched to a gene: 0. The CDR3 covers 15 residues. CDR1 and CDR2 (germline): SGHTA, FQGNSA. The CDR3 DNA, read in part, is TGTGCCAGCAGCGGGACTAGCGGGAACACCGGGGAG. Residues: CASSGTSGNTGE. The full CDR3 sequence reads CASSGTSGNTGELFF.

With respect to this clone: The read is 3 residues too short to cover the CDR3 end, so that end is filled in from the germline J gene. This chain joins TRBV11-2 and TRBJ2-4; D perhaps matches TRBD1 (6 bases). This CDR3 has 13 residues. CDR1 SGHAT and CDR2 FQNNGV come from the germline V gene. The CDR3 spells CASRPGQSSPQYF. The sequenced part of the CDR3 DNA is TGTGCCAGCAGGCCCGGACAGTCGTCCCCT.

In regard to this clone: Its ends do not fully match the called genes, so a read error is possible. The sequence runs out 3 residues before the end of the CDR3; the remainder is reconstructed from the germline J gene. This same CDR3 is encoded by further DNA sequences in the sample. The chain recombines TRBV7-2 with TRBJ1-3; a possible D gene is TRBD1 (6 bases). Germline-derived CDR1 and CDR2 are SGHTA and FQGNSA. CDR3 size: 14 residues. The CDR3 is CASSLRTEYNTIYF. CDR3 DNA (partial): TGTGCCAGCAGCCTTAGGACAGAGTACAACACT.

To note about this clone: From the germline J gene comes the end of the CDR3, since the read stops 3 residues before it. V usage is TRBV23-1 and J usage is TRBJ2-3, with 7 bases fitting TRBD1. TRBV23-1 is classed as an ORF, of uncertain function. Trimming at V came to 6 bases and at J to 2 bases, leaving 17 bases not matched to a gene. CDR3 length: 18 amino acids. The CDR3 loop reads CASRTGKYCTEFTDTQYF. Partial CDR3 DNA: TGCGCCAGCAGGACAGGGAAGTACTGTACAGAGTTCACAGATACG.

Of note for this clone: The observed sequence ends 3 residues before the CDR3 terminus, with the missing tail filled in from the germline J gene. The chain combines TRBV7-2 with TRBJ2-3; D might be TRBD1 (5 bases). Trimming removed 0 bases at V and 3 bases at J, with 13 bases between. Per the germline V gene, CDR1 is SGHTA and CDR2 is FQGNSA. This CDR3 contains 16 residues. The CDR3 protein is CASSLARGWLTDTQYF. The CDR3 DNA, read in part, is TGTGCCAGCAGCTTAGCTAGGGGATGGTTGACAGATACG.

Concerning this clone itself: The read ends 3 residues before the CDR3 terminus; that terminus is restored from the germline J gene. The chain links TRBV29-1 to TRBJ1-1; D is perhaps TRBD1 (5 bases). Looked up from germline, CDR1 is SQVTM and CDR2 is ANQGSEA. V shed 4 bases and J shed 4 bases, with 19 bases lying between them. CDR3 length equals 15 residues. Incomplete CDR3 DNA: TGCAGCGTTGTCCCCCAGGGCCGTTATCTCACTGAA. Its translation is CSVVPQGRYLTE. The entire CDR3 reads CSVVPQGRYLTEAFF.

The chain's CDR3 is CACRGQGNTDTQYF. The part of the CDR3 DNA that was read is TGTGCCTGTAGAGGACAGGGGAACACAGATACG. This chain joins TRBV30 and TRBJ2-3; 9 nucleotides match TRBD1. The read ends 3 residues early relative to the CDR3; the germline J gene fills the gap. CDR1 and CDR2 (germline): GTSNPN, SVGIG (reference sequence). V lost 6 bases, J lost 2 bases, and 6 bases stayed unmatched. The CDR3 has 14 amino acids.

Details on this clone: The observed sequence ends 3 residues before the CDR3 terminus, with the missing tail filled in from the germline J gene. The chain combines TRBV20-1 with TRBJ2-2, with D uncertain. Trimming cost V 3 bases and J 5 bases, with 10 bases left between them. This CDR3 is 13 amino acids long. Germline V gene data show CDR1 as DFQATT and CDR2 as SNEGSKA (reference sequence). CDR3 bases read: TGCAGTGCTAGTAAACAGCCTACCGGGGAG. Residues: CSASKQPTGE. The whole CDR3 protein reads CSASKQPTGELFF.

A note on this clone: The read terminates 3 residues ahead of where the CDR3 ends, so the germline J gene completes it. This chain joins TRBV7-2 and TRBJ2-3; possible D gene TRBD1, 6 bases. Germline V gene data show CDR1 as SGHTA and CDR2 as FQGNSA. This CDR3 has 14 amino acids. CDR3 region: CASSIRKQGTPQYF. CDR3 bases read: TGTGCCAGCAGCATACGAAAACAGGGAACGCCG.